One sample yielded the 5 T cell receptor beta chains listed below, sequenced in a study of response to subunit inactivated influenza vaccine. TCRdb independently ran MiXCR on the RT-PCR reads; one entry per CDR3 protein. The table lists under 200,000 distinct CDR3 sequences, around a tenth of them singletons. Specimen: CD8+ T cells sorted from PBMCs, collected less than 25 months after vaccination. These receptors all stem from a man aged 50-75 years who received an inactivated influenza vaccine.

This clonotype was counted at least ten times. The chain is built from TRBV4-3 and TRBJ1-5; D ambiguous. V lost 0 bases, J lost 0 bases, and 6 bases lay in between. Germline CDR1 is LGHNA and CDR2 is YSLEER. The CDR3 has 15 residues. CDR3 coding DNA: TGCGCCAGCAGCCAAGATCGGGGTAGCAATCAGCCCCAGCATTTT. It encodes CASSQDRGSNQPQHF.

The rearrangement joins TRBV24-1 to TRBJ2-3; no firm D call. The CDR3 has 16 amino acids. With 0 bases removed from V and 0 bases from J, the gap between germline ends came to 9 bases. CDR1 is KGHDR and CDR2 is SFDVKD in the germline V gene. CDR3 in amino acids: CATSDLSGYSTDTQYF. The CDR3 DNA sequence: TGTGCCACCAGTGATTTGTCTGGCTATAGCACAGATACGCAGTATTTT.

This sequence joins TRBV27 and TRBJ2-1; TRBD2 aligns across 8 bases. The CDR3 spans 16 residues. From germline, CDR1 is MNHEY and CDR2 SMNVEV (reference sequence). With V trimmed by 6 bases and J by 0 bases, 7 bases remained unmatched. This CDR3 reads CASRPLAASSYNEQFF. The CDR3 region has the DNA TGTGCCAGCAGACCACTAGCGGCCAGCTCCTACAATGAGCAGTTCTTC.

In this sample, this clonotype turned up a few times. This chain connects TRBV6-7 to TRBJ1-1, with D uncertain. TRBV6-7 is labeled an ORF, and its function is uncertain. There are 14 residues in the CDR3. V dropped 7 bases and J dropped 9 bases, with 21 bases sitting between them. CDR3 protein: CASTNSWAAAKAFF. DNA of the CDR3: TGTGCCAGCACCAACAGCTGGGCAGCGGCTAAAGCTTTCTTT.

The chain employs TRBV24-1 and TRBJ2-7; D perhaps matches TRBD2 (6 bases). V was pared by 4 bases and J by 8 bases, with 8 bases between. Germline CDR1 and CDR2: KGHDR and SFDVKD. The CDR3 has 11 amino acids. This CDR3 reads CATSEGGKQYF. CDR3 in DNA: TGTGCCACCAGTGAAGGAGGGAAGCAGTACTTC.